A single sample gave rise to the 26 T cell receptor beta chains below, sequenced in a study of T-cell reconstitution after alpha-beta-depleted transplantation in children. Unique molecular identifiers were built into the TCRbeta library. In TCRdb, the PCR reads were re-called with MiXCR into one record per CDR3 protein. This sample has 210,000 or so distinct CDR3 sequences, with roughly a tenth found just once. The material was PBMCs from the stem cell graft donor, obtained from the stem cell graft. These receptors originate from a human donor who donated a stem cell graft to a child with acute lymphoblastic leukemia.

V and J are TRBV3-1 and TRBJ2-5, with 9 positions matching TRBD2. After removal of 1 base from V and 3 bases from J, the junction contained 6 bases not matched to a gene. CDR1 is LGHDT and CDR2 is YNNKEL in the germline V gene (reference sequence). This CDR3 has 16 amino acids. In nucleotides, the CDR3 is TGTGCCAGCAGCCAAGGTGCGGGGGGGGGTGAAGAGACCCAGTACTTC. The encoded protein is CASSQGAGGGEETQYF.

This clonotype was found many times. V usage is TRBV3-1 and J usage is TRBJ1-1; tentatively, D is TRBD1 (5 bases). Germline V gives CDR1 LGHDT, CDR2 YNNKEL (reference sequence). V was cut by 0 bases and J by 4 bases, with 18 bases left in between. CDR3 length: 17 amino acids. CDR3 in amino acids: CASSQDGSGQKGTEAFF. The CDR3 DNA reads as TGTGCCAGCAGCCAAGATGGGAGCGGACAAAAGGGCACTGAAGCTTTCTTT. Full variable domain (rest looked up from reference TRBV3-1 and TRBJ1-1): DTAVSQTPKYLVTQMGNDKSIKCEQNLGHDTMYWYKQDSKKFLKIMFSYNNKELIINETVPNRFSPKSPDKAHLNLHINSLELGDSAVYFCASSQDGSGQKGTEAFFGQGTRLTVV.

This clonotype appeared a few times. This sequence joins TRBV4-1 and TRBJ2-7; TRBD1 might be the D (6 bases). Deletions cut 1 base from V and 0 bases from J, with 16 bases between. The germline V gene has CDR1 MGHRA and CDR2 YSYEKL. This CDR3 is built from 17 residues. CDR3 region: CASSQAPTGLVSYEQYF. The CDR3 DNA reads as TGCGCCAGCAGCCAAGCTCCGACAGGTTTGGTCTCCTACGAGCAGTACTTC.

This CDR3 reads CASSQDLGISNQPQHF. The CDR3 DNA is TGCGCCAGCAGCCAAGATTTGGGGATTAGCAATCAGCCCCAGCATTTT. The rearrangement links TRBV4-1 to TRBJ1-5, with unresolved D. The CDR3 is made up of 16 amino acids. Germline CDR1 and CDR2: MGHRA and YSYEKL. With 0 bases removed from V and 0 bases from J, the gap between germline ends came to 9 bases.

This clonotype occurred many times. V and J are TRBV7-4 and TRBJ1-1, with D perhaps TRBD1 (5 bases). The CDR3 sequence is 13 residues long. V shed 5 bases and J shed 7 bases, with 14 bases lying between them. The germline V gene encodes CDR1 SGHVT and CDR2 SQSDAQ. The CDR3 sequence is CASSPRGASEAFF. CDR3 in DNA: TGTGCCAGCAGCCCGCGCGGGGCTAGTGAAGCTTTCTTT. The whole variable domain, filled in from reference TRBV7-4 and TRBJ1-1, reads GAGVSQSPRYKVAKRGRDVALRCDSISGHVTLYWYRQTLGQGSEVLTYSQSDAQRDKSGRPSGRFSAERPERSVSTLKIQRTEQGDSAVYLCASSPRGASEAFFGQGTRLTVV.

This CDR3 is CASSLTGISGNTIYF. The CDR3 nucleotides are TGTGCCAGCAGTTTAACGGGGATTTCGGGAAACACCATATATTTT. V usage is TRBV12-3 or TRBV12-4 and J usage is TRBJ1-3; unclear D gene. The CDR3 length is 15 residues. The germline V and J ends were trimmed by 2 bases and 4 bases, with 12 bases remaining between them.

The rearrangement joins TRBV7-6 to TRBJ2-5; a weak D match, TRBD1 (6 bases). Trimming stripped 3 bases from V and 5 bases from J, with 13 bases between. The V gene's germline CDR1 is SGHVS and CDR2 FNYEAQ. The CDR3 loop spans 14 amino acids. The CDR3 coding sequence is TGTGCCAGCAGCTTTACAGGGTTTCGGGAGACCCAGTACTTC. Protein sequence: CASSFTGFRETQYF.

This sequence joins TRBV18 and TRBJ2-3, with TRBD1 as a possible D gene (6 bases). Germline values: CDR1 KGHSH, CDR2 LQKENI. V lost 11 bases and J 0 bases, leaving 15 bases between the germline ends. This CDR3 has 14 residues. The DNA of the CDR3 is TGTGCCGTCGAGGGGGATTCTAGCACAGATACGCAGTATTTT. Its protein product is CAVEGDSSTDTQYF. The whole variable domain, remainder taken from reference TRBV18 and TRBJ2-3, is NAGVMQNPRHLVRRRGQEARLRCSPMKGHSHVYWYRQLPEEGLKFMVYLQKENIIDESGMPKERFSAEFPKEGPSILRIQQVVRGDSAAYFCAVEGDSSTDTQYFGPGTRLTVL.

The genes are TRBV10-2 and TRBJ2-1; D is uncertain. This CDR3 contains 13 residues. V was clipped by 3 bases and J by 4 bases, with 7 bases between them. Germline CDR1 and CDR2: WSHSY and SAAADI. This CDR3 reads CASSDQSYNEQFF. CDR3 DNA: TGCGCCAGCAGTGACCAAAGTTACAATGAGCAGTTCTTC.

This clonotype has at least ten counts. The V and J genes are TRBV9 and TRBJ1-1; no firm D call. The CDR3 has 14 amino acids. Trimming took 0 bases from V and 1 from J, leaving 7 bases between them. The germline gives CDR1 SGDLS, CDR2 YYNGEE. CDR3 loop: CASSVDLGNTEAFF. The CDR3 DNA reads TGTGCCAGCAGCGTAGACCTCGGGAACACTGAAGCTTTCTTT.

The CDR3 DNA reads as TGTGCCTGGACAGGAGGGGGGCCTTACAATGAGCAGTTCTTC. Residues: CAWTGGGPYNEQFF. The chain has TRBV30 and TRBJ2-1; D might be TRBD1 or TRBD2, each matching 6 bases. The V and J ends lost 4 bases and 4 bases respectively, with 14 bases between them. The CDR3 spans 14 residues. Per germline, CDR1 GTSNPN and CDR2 SVGIG (reference sequence).

The CDR3 protein is CASSFTPTSNQETQYF. In DNA, the CDR3 is TGTGCCAGCAGCTTTACCCCGACAAGTAACCAAGAGACCCAGTACTTC. The chain employs TRBV7-9 and TRBJ2-5; D is unresolved. There are 16 residues in the CDR3. Trimming cost V 3 bases and J 0 bases, with 14 bases left between them. Germline V lookup: CDR1 SEHNR, CDR2 FQNEAQ (reference sequence).

This clonotype was detected a few times. V and J are TRBV18 and TRBJ1-2; D unresolved. The CDR3 is made up of 14 amino acids. CDR1 is KGHSH, CDR2 LQKENI, per germline. Trimming stripped 0 bases from V and 8 bases from J, with 13 bases between. In DNA, the CDR3 is TGTGCCAGCTCACCACCCGCATATACCTCCGGCTACACCTTC. Protein sequence: CASSPPAYTSGYTF.

This clonotype was counted between two and nine times. The V call is TRBV5-6, the J call TRBJ2-5; 7 nucleotides align to TRBD1. CDR3 length: 15 amino acids. Germline trimming cut 3 bases from V and 3 bases from J; bases unmatched to any gene: 8. Germline V gene lookup returns CDR1 SGHDT and CDR2 YYEEEE. CDR3 DNA sequence: TGTGCCAGCAGCTACAGGGGATTTGGGGAAGAGACCCAGTACTTC. This sequence encodes CASSYRGFGEETQYF.

This clonotype was seen a handful of times. The rearrangement joins TRBV6-2 or TRBV6-3 to TRBJ2-2; weak D call: TRBD1 (6 bases). The germline V and J ends were trimmed by 5 bases and 6 bases, with 13 bases remaining between them. The CDR3 consists of 14 residues. Germline loops: CDR1 MNHEY, CDR2 SVGEGT. The CDR3 DNA reads TGTGCCAGCAGTCCAGGGGCTACGGCCGGGGAGCTGTTTTTT. This sequence encodes CASSPGATAGELFF.

This clonotype was counted a few times. The rearrangement links TRBV4-2 to TRBJ2-7; no firm D call. Looked up from germline, CDR1 is LGHNA and CDR2 is YNFKEQ. V dropped 0 bases and J dropped 1 base, with 4 bases sitting between them. The CDR3 is made up of 13 amino acids. This CDR3 reads CASSQDGSYEQYF. Written as DNA, the CDR3 is TGTGCCAGCAGCCAAGATGGGTCCTACGAGCAGTACTTC.

The sample holds one count of this clonotype. The CDR3 does not close with the conserved phenylalanine or tryptophan, likely indicating a read error. The DNA is omitted, as the CDR3 cannot be located on it reliably, and the CDR3 follows TCRdb's listing. The chain has TRBV6-5 and TRBJ2-1. Looked up from germline, CDR1 is MNHEY and CDR2 is SVGAGI. The CDR3 adds up to 12 amino acids, both ends counted. CDR3 amino acids: CASSLLGVLEFV.

The chain combines TRBV5-1 with TRBJ2-5; D may be TRBD2 (7 bases). Germline lookup yields CDR1 SGHRS and CDR2 YFSETQ. V was trimmed by 0 bases and J by 1 base, leaving 13 bases between them. CDR3 size: 16 residues. The CDR3 nucleotides read TGCGCCAGCAGCTTGGGGCGGGGGCTAGCCCAAGAGACCCAGTACTTC. Residues: CASSLGRGLAQETQYF.

This clonotype was picked up many times. The rearrangement joins TRBV5-1 to TRBJ1-2; 11 bases are a match to TRBD1. V gave up 5 bases and J gave up 6 bases; unmatched junction bases: 9. CDR3 length: 15 residues. Germline CDR1 reads SGHRS; CDR2 reads YFSETQ. In DNA, the CDR3 is TGCGCCAGCAGAGAGGGACAGGGGGATGTTAATGGCTACACCTTC. Translating it yields CASREGQGDVNGYTF. Together with reference TRBV5-1 and TRBJ1-2, the CDR3 gives the full variable domain: KAGVTQTPRYLIKTRGQQVTLSCSPISGHRSVSWYQQTPGQGLQFLFEYFSETQRNKGNFPGRFSGRQFSNSRSEMNVSTLELGDSALYLCASREGQGDVNGYTFGSGTRLTVV.

This clonotype was observed a handful of times. The chain couples TRBV6-5 to TRBJ1-6, with 9 bases aligning to TRBD1. With 7 bases clipped from V and 9 bases from J, the junction kept 7 bases outside the gene matches. CDR3 size: 14 residues. Germline-derived CDR1 and CDR2 are MNHEY and SVGAGI. The CDR3 loop reads CASNEQGAGSPLHF. For the CDR3, the DNA is TGTGCCAGCAATGAACAGGGGGCAGGTTCACCCCTCCACTTT.

This clonotype was counted only a few times. The CDR3: CASSFGLTETQYF. In nucleotides, the CDR3 is TGTGCCAGCAGCTTCGGGTTGACGGAGACCCAGTACTTC. This chain uses TRBV11-3 with TRBJ2-5, with D uncertain. The V end lost 3 bases, the J end lost 5 bases, and 10 bases lay between the germline ends. Germline CDR1 reads SGHNT; CDR2 reads YENEEA. The CDR3 is 13 residues long. Full variable domain (remainder filled in from reference TRBV11-3 and TRBJ2-5): EAGVVQSPRYKIIEKKQPVAFWCNPISGHNTLYWYLQNLGQGPELLIRYENEEAVDDSQLPKDRFSAERLKGVDSTLKIQPAELGDSAVYLCASSFGLTETQYFGPGTRLLVL.

This clonotype has ten or more counts. This CDR3 reads CASNHGPKETQYF. CDR3 DNA sequence: TGTGCCAGCAACCACGGTCCCAAAGAGACCCAGTACTTC. The rearrangement joins TRBV11-2 to TRBJ2-5; D is unclear. CDR3 size: 13 residues. The V end lost 7 bases, the J end lost 3 bases, and 12 bases lay between the germline ends. Germline V lookup: CDR1 SGHAT, CDR2 FQNNGV.

This clonotype appeared many times. The rearrangement links TRBV20-1 to TRBJ1-1; TRBD1 is a possible D gene (5 bases). The V gene's germline CDR1 is DFQATT and CDR2 SNEGSKA (reference sequence). Trimming cost V 1 base and J 0 bases, with 9 bases left between them. The CDR3 totals 14 residues. The CDR3: CSARVPGMNTEAFF. DNA of the CDR3: TGCAGTGCTAGAGTCCCAGGGATGAACACTGAAGCTTTCTTT.

The chain carries TRBV5-1 and TRBJ1-4; D is unclear. V gave up 4 bases and J gave up 0 bases, with 10 bases separating them. Per germline, CDR1 SGHRS and CDR2 YFSETQ. The length of the CDR3 is 15 residues. The CDR3 loop reads CASSPQSATNEKLFF. The CDR3 nucleotides are TGCGCCAGCAGCCCCCAGAGTGCAACTAATGAAAAACTGTTTTTT.

This clonotype was observed a handful of times. The CDR3 reads CASGRQGLYNEQFF. As DNA, the CDR3 is TGTGCCAGCGGAAGACAGGGGCTTTACAATGAGCAGTTCTTC. The gene calls are TRBV7-2 and TRBJ2-1, with 8 nucleotides matching TRBD1. Per the germline V gene, CDR1 is SGHTA and CDR2 is FQGNSA. CDR3 size: 14 residues. The V segment lost 8 bases and the J segment 4 bases; nucleotides outside the gene matches: 7.

V is TRBV7-9 and J is TRBJ2-2; TRBD2 is a possible D gene (6 bases). From germline, CDR1 is SEHNR and CDR2 FQNEAQ (reference sequence). The CDR3 length is 12 residues. The germline V and J ends were trimmed by 5 bases and 5 bases, with 6 bases remaining between them. This CDR3 is CASSRGTGELFF. The CDR3 region has the DNA TGTGCCAGCAGCCGGGGGACCGGGGAGCTGTTTTTT.